The 27 T cell receptor beta chains reported below all come from one sample, sequenced in a study of T cell responses to AZD1222 COVID-19 vaccine. Clones were sequenced by immunoSEQ multiplex PCR, and TCRdb holds only the in-frame ones, with some missing. The sample gives around 88,000 clones, roughly 90% of which show up once; around 7.7% is in the top ten. The sequences come from peripheral blood, collected on day 0 of AZD1222 vaccination. These receptors were taken from an adult in good health.

The chain recombines TRBV7-9 with TRBJ1-1; 7 bases map to TRBD1. With V trimmed by 2 bases and J by 5 bases, 8 bases remained unmatched. Germline-derived CDR1 and CDR2 are SEHNR and FQNEAQ (reference sequence). CDR3 size: 15 residues. The chain's CDR3 is CASSLSTIRGTEAFF. Here the CDR3 DNA reads TGTGCCAGCAGCTTATCAACCATCAGGGGGACTGAAGCTTTCTTT. Supplemented by reference TRBV7-9 and TRBJ1-1, the full variable domain reads DTGVSQNPRHKITKRGQNVTFRCDPISEHNRLYWYRQTLGQGPEFLTYFQNEAQLEKSRLLSDRFSAERPKGSFSTLEIQRTEQGDSAMYLCASSLSTIRGTEAFFGQGTRLTVV.

CDR3: CSVESPQGTEAFF. The CDR3 region has the DNA TGCAGCGTTGAATCGCCTCAGGGGACTGAAGCTTTCTTT. The rearrangement joins TRBV29-1 to TRBJ1-1; tentatively, D is TRBD1 (6 bases). Germline CDR1 SQVTM, CDR2 ANQGSEA. CDR3 length: 13 amino acids. V gave up 2 bases and J gave up 5 bases, with 12 bases separating them.

The CDR3 here is CASSRGLNTEAFF. In nucleotides, the CDR3 is TGTGCCAGCAGCAGGGGCCTCAACACTGAAGCTTTCTTT. The chain couples TRBV27 to TRBJ1-1; D possibly corresponds to TRBD1 (6 bases). The germline CDR1 and CDR2 sequences are MNHEY and SMNVEV (reference sequence). V was pared by 6 bases and J by 2 bases, with 10 bases between. The CDR3 contains 13 residues.

The rearrangement uses TRBV27 and TRBJ1-6; D unresolved. Germline CDR1 reads MNHEY; CDR2 reads SMNVEV (reference sequence). Trimming pared 6 bases from V and 4 bases from J, leaving 13 bases between. The CDR3 is 15 amino acids. The CDR3: CASSPPPGYNSPLHF. DNA for the CDR3: TGTGCCAGCAGCCCACCGCCGGGGTATAATTCACCCCTCCACTTT.

Notes on this clone: The sample holds other DNA sequences that translate to the same CDR3. The V and J genes are TRBV19 and TRBJ1-1; no firm D call. With 3 bases removed from V and 0 bases from J, the gap between germline ends came to 5 bases. Germline CDR1 LNHDA, CDR2 SQIVND (reference sequence). This CDR3 is 13 amino acids long. The CDR3 sequence is CASSISVNTEAFF. The CDR3 nucleotides are TGTGCCAGTAGTATTTCGGTGAACACTGAAGCTTTCTTT. Supplemented by reference TRBV19 and TRBJ1-1, the full variable domain reads DGGITQSPKYLFRKEGQNVTLSCEQNLNHDAMYWYRQDPGQGLRLIYYSQIVNDFQKGDIAEGYSVSREKKESFPLTVTSAQKNPTAFYLCASSISVNTEAFFGQGTRLTVV.

The chain recombines TRBV23-1 with TRBJ2-3, with no clear D. TRBV23-1 is labeled an ORF, and its function is uncertain. Trimming shortened V by 5 bases and J by 1 base, and 7 bases separated the two germline ends. The CDR3 runs to 13 residues. The CDR3 protein is CASSSLRTDTQYF. The CDR3 bases are TGCGCCAGCAGTAGCCTGCGCACAGATACGCAGTATTTT.

The chain joins TRBV10-3 to TRBJ2-3; the match to TRBD2 covers 7 bases. The V segment lost 10 bases and the J segment 2 bases; nucleotides outside the gene matches: 9. The germline V gene encodes CDR1 ENHRY and CDR2 SYGVKD. CDR3 length equals 14 residues. CDR3 DNA: TGTGCCACCCGCGGGAGTGCAAACACAGATACGCAGTATTTT. It specifies CATRGSANTDTQYF.

The chain is built from TRBV7-9 and TRBJ1-5; D is unclear. Germline assignment: CDR1 SEHNR and CDR2 FQNEAQ (reference sequence). V was trimmed by 11 bases and J by 0 bases, leaving 14 bases between them. This CDR3 is built from 14 residues. Written as DNA, the CDR3 is TGTGCCGTCGGTGAAGGACTTAGCAATCAGCCCCAGCATTTT. Translation gives CAVGEGLSNQPQHF.

The chain has TRBV27 and TRBJ1-5; D is possibly TRBD1 (5 bases). The ends were cut back, 5 bases at V and 0 bases at J, with 8 bases in the middle. CDR1 and CDR2 (germline): MNHEY, SMNVEV (reference sequence). The CDR3 consists of 14 residues. The CDR3 nucleotides are TGTGCCAGCAGTCCAGGGTCTAGCAATCAGCCCCAGCATTTT. Its translation is CASSPGSSNQPQHF.

This chain uses TRBV3-1 (or the pseudogene TRBV3-2) with TRBJ2-7; TRBD2 agrees at 12 bases. V was clipped by 2 bases and J by 3 bases; unmatched bases: 11. Germline V lookup: CDR1 LGHDT, CDR2 YNNKEL (reference sequence). This CDR3 contains 18 residues. CDR3 DNA: TGTGCCAGCAGCCAACAGTATTTACTAGCGGGAGGACTCTACGAGCAGTACTTC. This codes for CASSQQYLLAGGLYEQYF.

This chain joins TRBV18 and TRBJ2-1, with unresolved D. The V gene's germline CDR1 is KGHSH and CDR2 LQKENI. CDR3 length: 14 amino acids. V shed 0 bases and J shed 12 bases, with 15 bases lying between them. The CDR3 here is CASSPPPGLLGQFF. In nucleotides, the CDR3 is TGTGCCAGCTCACCACCCCCGGGTCTCTTAGGGCAGTTCTTC.

The table lists this clone with a count of one. The V call is TRBV7-9, the J call TRBJ1-3, with 7 bases aligning to TRBD1. The germline CDR1 and CDR2 sequences are SEHNR and FQNEAQ (reference sequence). There are 17 residues in the CDR3. V lost 4 bases to trimming and J lost 0 bases; unmatched junction nucleotides: 9. The CDR3 loop reads CASSSTGNGLSGNTIYF. CDR3 in DNA: TGTGCCAGCAGCTCGACAGGGAACGGCCTCTCTGGAAACACCATATATTTT.

V gene TRBV7-8 combines with J gene TRBJ2-7; either TRBD1 or TRBD2 may supply D (5 bases each). Per the germline V gene, CDR1 is SGHVS and CDR2 is FQNEAQ. CDR3 length: 14 amino acids. Trimming stripped 4 bases from V and 1 base from J, with 11 bases between. The CDR3 DNA follows: TGTGCCAGCAGCTACTTGAGGGGATCCTACGAGCAGTACTTC. Translating it yields CASSYLRGSYEQYF.

This sequence joins TRBV11-2 and TRBJ2-5; 8 bases are a match to TRBD1. With V trimmed by 10 bases and J by 5 bases, 9 bases remained unmatched. CDR1 SGHAT and CDR2 FQNNGV come from the germline V gene. The CDR3 length is 13 residues. CDR3 region: CATTIDRGETQYF. CDR3 DNA sequence: TGTGCCACCACAATCGACAGGGGTGAGACCCAGTACTTC.

This clone appeared a few times. Written as DNA, the CDR3 is TGTGCCGTTTCCCCGGGGGCGGGAGGCTACACCTTC. Translated, it gives CAVSPGAGGYTF. This chain connects TRBV28 to TRBJ1-2; the D gene is possibly TRBD1 (6 bases). V lost 11 bases and J lost 8, with 18 bases in between. CDR1 MDHEN and CDR2 SYDVKM come from the germline V gene. The CDR3 sequence is 12 residues long.

The chain joins TRBV2 to TRBJ1-6; TRBD1 matches at 7 bases. The CDR3 consists of 15 residues. Losses at the gene ends were 6 bases for V and 4 bases for J; bases not matched to a gene: 6. Per the germline V gene, CDR1 is SNHLY and CDR2 is FYNNEI. The CDR3 DNA is TGTGCCAGCAGGACCGGGACAGATTATAATTCACCCCTCCACTTT. Residues: CASRTGTDYNSPLHF.

The chain carries TRBV4-1 and TRBJ1-2, with 7 positions matching TRBD1. This CDR3 region has 13 residues. Germline V gene sequence: CDR1 MGHRA, CDR2 YSYEKL. J was trimmed by 7 bases and V by 1 base; bases with no gene match: 3. CDR3 in DNA: TGCGCCAGCAGCCAAGGAGGGGGCTTTGGCTACACCTTC. Its translation is CASSQGGGFGYTF.

The chain recombines TRBV28 with TRBJ1-2; D not certain. Trimming stripped 10 bases from V and 8 bases from J, with 23 bases between. This CDR3 is built from 14 residues. Germline V CDR1 and CDR2: MDHEN, SYDVKM. The CDR3 is CATLFDGWEMGYTF. CDR3 sequence (DNA): TGTGCCACCCTCTTTGATGGGTGGGAGATGGGCTACACCTTC.

The chain carries TRBV19 and TRBJ1-2; 12 bases fit TRBD1. The trim removed 3 bases at V and 8 bases at J, leaving 7 bases unmatched. The CDR3 covers 15 residues. The germline V gene has CDR1 LNHDA and CDR2 SQIVND (reference sequence). The CDR3 DNA reads as TGTGCCAGTAGTATCCCCCGGGACAGGGGGCAAGGCTACACCTTC. The encoded protein is CASSIPRDRGQGYTF.

The chain joins TRBV11-2 to TRBJ2-7; D ambiguous. This CDR3 contains 13 residues. Germline V lookup: CDR1 SGHAT, CDR2 FQNNGV. V lost 1 base and J 2 bases, leaving 6 bases between the germline ends. CDR3 loop: CASSLGEPYEQYF. CDR3 bases: TGTGCCAGCAGCTTAGGGGAACCCTACGAGCAGTACTTC.

J is TRBJ1-5 and V is TRBV19; tentatively, D is TRBD1 (5 bases). Germline lookup yields CDR1 LNHDA and CDR2 SQIVND (reference sequence). CDR3 size: 15 residues. V lost 7 bases and J 2 bases, leaving 15 bases between the germline ends. CDR3: CASKEVGAGNQPQHF. CDR3 nucleotide sequence: TGTGCCAGTAAAGAGGTCGGGGCTGGCAATCAGCCCCAGCATTTT.

The rearrangement uses TRBV4-3 and TRBJ1-6; TRBD1 aligns across 7 bases. Germline trimming cut 0 bases from V and 6 bases from J; bases unmatched to any gene: 8. CDR3 size: 17 residues. Germline CDR1 reads LGHNA; CDR2 reads YSLEER. The CDR3 loop reads CASSQERQGGRNSPLHF. Written as DNA, the CDR3 is TGCGCCAGCAGCCAAGAGAGACAGGGAGGTCGTAATTCACCCCTCCACTTT.

The chain uses TRBV19 and TRBJ1-5; D remains ambiguous. V was cut by 5 bases and J by 0 bases, with 8 bases left in between. Germline lookup yields CDR1 LNHDA and CDR2 SQIVND (reference sequence). The CDR3 contains 14 residues. In nucleotides, the CDR3 is TGTGCCAGTAGTGTAGGTCCTAGCAATCAGCCCCAGCATTTT. Amino acids: CASSVGPSNQPQHF.

This chain uses TRBV18 with TRBJ1-5; 9 nucleotides line up with TRBD1. Germline CDR1 is KGHSH and CDR2 is LQKENI. V shed 6 bases, J shed 1 base, and the junction held 4 bases outside the gene matches. This CDR3 spans 15 amino acids. CDR3 nucleotide sequence: TGTGCCAGCTCTTCCGGGACAGGGAGCAATCAGCCCCAGCATTTT. Translated, it gives CASSSGTGSNQPQHF.

This clone appeared a single time. V is TRBV18 and J is TRBJ1-1, with D perhaps matching TRBD1 (5 bases). V shed 6 bases and J shed 5 bases, with 16 bases lying between them. Germline assignment: CDR1 KGHSH and CDR2 LQKENI. CDR3 size: 14 residues. CDR3 sequence (DNA): TGTGCCAGCTCCTCGAGGTCCGGGGGGACTGAAGCTTTCTTT. This encodes CASSSRSGGTEAFF.

V gene TRBV6-5 combines with J gene TRBJ1-5, with D perhaps matching TRBD1 (6 bases). The CDR3 loop spans 14 amino acids. The germline CDR1 and CDR2 sequences are MNHEY and SVGAGI. V dropped 6 bases and J dropped 0 bases, with 9 bases sitting between them. The CDR3 coding sequence is TGTGCCAGCAGACTAGGGGGTAGCAATCAGCCCCAGCATTTT. Its protein is CASRLGGSNQPQHF.

The CDR3 spells CASSVGTGASEQYF. CDR3 nucleotide sequence: TGTGCCAGCAGCGTGGGAACAGGAGCCTCCGAGCAGTACTTC. This chain uses TRBV9 with TRBJ2-7; TRBD1 is a possible D gene (5 bases). This CDR3 has 14 amino acids. Germline assignment: CDR1 SGDLS and CDR2 YYNGEE. V lost 2 bases and J 6 bases, leaving 15 bases between the germline ends.